The present T cell receptor beta chain was sequenced within a study of STAT5B mutations in CD4+ large granular lymphocyte leukemia. Findings and caveats of the study: 8/27 top patient clones versus 2/35 control clones were TRBV06-family. Patient CD4-sorted repertoires looked more clonal than healthy CD4+ repertoires, even without putative leukemic clones.

How the authors handled the data: The detection floor for productive clonotype frequency was 2.59 x 10-5. Assay used: immunoSEQ multiplex PCR; TCRdb lists only in-frame clones, some missing. V, J and clone size are taken as reported in that table, and D and trimming were inferred from the DNA itself. This sample carries some 41,000 clones, less than 85% of them seen once, and the ten largest clones take approximately 0.3%. This clone has only a few counts. Its antigen is as yet unknown. V lost 10 bases and J 3 bases, leaving 18 bases between the germline ends. There are 14 residues in the CDR3. The germline V gene has CDR1 MNHEY and CDR2 SVGAGI.

The gene calls are TRBV6-5 and TRBJ1-2; D remains unclear. Specimen: CD4+ T cells from blood buffy coats. This TCR was sampled from a human donor in good health. The CDR3: CATSREGPYYGYTF. The CDR3, as DNA: TGTGCCACCTCGCGAGAAGGTCCGTACTATGGCTACACCTTC.